This paragraph covers one T cell receptor beta chain sequence. The table came from immunoSEQ multiplex PCR; TCRdb's copy has only in-frame clones and leaves some out. The sample has about 10,000 clones, around 81% seen once. This sample is part of a study of somatic mutations in cytotoxic T cells in rheumatoid arthritis. The CDR3 is made up of 13 amino acids. Unmatched junction bases numbered 4, after V lost 4 bases and J lost 6 bases. Per germline, CDR1 SGDLS and CDR2 YYNGEE. This receptor was taken from a woman between 45 and 60 years old in good health. This sequence joins TRBV9 and TRBJ1-1; TRBD1 aligns across 9 bases. The specimen sequenced was CD8+ T cells sorted from blood. CDR3 DNA: TGTGCCAGCAGCCTCGGACAGGGGCCTGAAGCTTTCTTT. Encoded protein: CASSLGQGPEAFF.